This paragraph reports one TCR beta chain. This receptor's antigen is unknown. No much larger clone exists at a distance of one base, and base qualities are not known. This sample is part of a study of a mutant IDH1 vaccine in newly diagnosed glioma (dated by TCRdb to about 2021). Regarding the research as a whole: Vaccination was initiated 4-6 weeks after radiotherapy alone, or concurrently with temozolomide cycles in the chemotherapy-containing groups. Of the approximately 32 treated patients, approximately 62% were male and around 40% were female, and the mean age was 40.4 years. Prior to enrollment, patients had been given standard therapy consisting of radiotherapy alone, temozolomide alone, or radiochemotherapy with temozolomide, with the combination given to most patients. The week-35 safety follow-up took place at visit V12, and the week-47 end of study took place at visit V13. Longitudinal TCRB deep sequencing was done for 25 treated patients, wherever samples were available for exploratory analyses. Peripheral blood was collected at six visits: V03 (baseline), V05, V07, V10, V12 and V13. Here is what the overall study found, with its caveats: It was noted by the authors that analyses of patient blood samples could not be reproduced owing to sample limitations. Immune responses induced by the vaccine were seen in over 90% of patients across multiple MHC alleles. Changes in the top peripheral T cell clonotypes picked up by TCRB sequencing did not appear to be linked to pseudoprogression. PBMC samples for TCRB deep sequencing were selected based on availability.

To prepare the library, the immunoSEQ multiplex PCR assay was applied. Rearranged TCR beta chain sequences were amplified with the hsTCRB Kit following the manufacturer's protocol. Sequencing of TCRB libraries was carried out on an Illumina MiSeq. The authors processed their data as follows. The kit vendor's proprietary platform handled demultiplexing, trimming and gene mapping. TCRdb holds this immuneACCESS table with in-frame rearrangements only. Some clones are missing; in checked studies, unresolved V genes explain under half, and the rest has no known cause. Clone size and the V and J calls come from that table; the DNA yielded D and trimming. This sample comprises approximately 31,000 clones, roughly four fifths of them detected only once. The ten largest account for roughly 6.6% of the sample. The sample's time point, from its label and the paper: week 35, safety follow-up. Each vaccine dose, consisting of 300 ug of a 20-mer mutant IDH1 peptide in Montanide, was administered subcutaneously with topical imiquimod. Across visits V03 through V10, patients got a total of eight vaccinations, given in weeks 1, 3, 5, 7, 11, 15, 19 and 23. All donors had newly diagnosed IDH1-mutant astrocytomas of WHO grade 3 or 4 that showed loss of nuclear ATRX. The samples were drawn from NOA16, a multicentre, single-arm, open-label phase I trial in Germany that tested a mutant IDH1 peptide vaccine in humans for the first time. Genomic DNA for TCRB sequencing was extracted from EDTA blood using the DNeasy Blood and Tissue Kit.

The CDR1 and CDR2 encoded by the germline V gene (reference sequence) are GTSNPN and SVGIG. V is pared back by 2 bases and J by 3 bases, with 17 bases lying between the germline termini. From the cysteine through the phenylalanine, the CDR3 covers 16 amino acids. The sequence is cut down to CDR3 DNA, 48 bases in frame from base 1. In this chain, TRBV30 is recombined with TRBJ1-3; the D gene is not confidently resolved. Source: PBMCs, taken from a glioma patient whose treatment included an IDH1 peptide vaccine. This TCR was recovered from a woman under 30 with glioma. The CDR3 is CAWSRLPGTGGNTIYF. The DNA sequence reads TGTGCCTGGAGTCGCCTACCCGGCACGGGTGGAAACACCATATATTTT.